Each of the 27 T cell receptor beta chains below was sequenced from the same sample in a study of blood T cell repertoires in COVID-19. TCRdb's table, derived via immunoSEQ multiplex PCR, lists solely in-frame clones and lacks some. The sample holds 140,000 or so clones, roughly 84% seen once. The sequenced material came from peripheral blood. All receptors come from a human donor in a cohort sampled during active COVID-19.

The chain recombines TRBV2 with TRBJ2-3, with 7 bases lining up with TRBD1. V was pared by 2 bases and J by 10 bases, with 9 bases of the junction left unmatched. CDR1 is SNHLY, CDR2 FYNNEI, per germline. This CDR3 has 14 residues. CDR3 protein: CASSELQGIVAQYF. The CDR3 region has the DNA TGTGCCAGCAGTGAATTACAGGGGATTGTAGCGCAGTATTTT.

The CDR3 loop reads CAWSKLAGASEQFF. The CDR3 nucleotides are TGTGCCTGGAGTAAACTAGCGGGAGCTAGTGAGCAGTTCTTC. This sequence joins TRBV30 and TRBJ2-1; TRBD2 agrees at 11 bases. Losses at the gene ends were 2 bases for V and 9 bases for J; bases not matched to a gene: 6. The CDR3 spans 14 residues. CDR1 is GTSNPN and CDR2 is SVGIG in the germline V gene (reference sequence).

The V call is TRBV19, the J call TRBJ1-4; 10 nucleotides match TRBD1. The CDR3 has 17 amino acids. V lost 5 bases to trimming and J lost 4 bases; unmatched junction nucleotides: 10. Looked up from germline, CDR1 is LNHDA and CDR2 is SQIVND (reference sequence). CDR3 DNA: TGTGCCAGTAGTCCCAGGGACAGGGGCCGTTTTAATGAAAAACTGTTTTTT. It translates to CASSPRDRGRFNEKLFF.

The CDR3 DNA is TGTGCCAGCAGCGCCCGGACAGGCTACAATGAGCAGTTCTTC. Amino acid sequence: CASSARTGYNEQFF. The genes are TRBV9 and TRBJ2-1; 7 nucleotides agree with TRBD1. The CDR3 has 14 amino acids. After removal of 3 bases from V and 3 bases from J, the junction contained 3 bases not matched to a gene. CDR1 SGDLS and CDR2 YYNGEE come from the germline V gene. The variable domain in full, completed from reference TRBV9 and TRBJ2-1, reads DSGVTQTPKHLITATGQRVTLRCSPRSGDLSVYWYQQSLDQGLQFLIQYYNGEERAKGNILERFSAQQFPDLHSELNLSSLELGDSALYFCASSARTGYNEQFFGPGTRLTVL.

V usage is TRBV9 and J usage is TRBJ1-2; D perhaps matches TRBD1 (5 bases). V lost 0 bases, J lost 3 bases, and 15 bases lay in between. Germline CDR1 and CDR2: SGDLS and YYNGEE. The CDR3 consists of 16 residues. CDR3 in DNA: TGTGCCAGCAGCGTAGGAGGCAGGGCTACGGACTATGGCTACACCTTC. This sequence encodes CASSVGGRATDYGYTF.

This clone was observed a handful of times. The chain recombines TRBV6-6 with TRBJ2-5; perhaps TRBD1 as D (5 bases). CDR1 MNHNY and CDR2 SVGAGI come from the germline V gene (reference sequence). V was cut by 3 bases and J by 2 bases, with 10 bases left in between. The CDR3 runs to 14 residues. The CDR3 loop is CASSYRTRQETQYF. CDR3 nucleotides: TGTGCCAGCAGTTATCGGACAAGGCAAGAGACCCAGTACTTC.

The chain uses TRBV6-5 and TRBJ1-2; D gene ambiguous. V dropped 7 bases and J dropped 4 bases, with 16 bases sitting between them. This CDR3 is built from 14 residues. The germline V gene has CDR1 MNHEY and CDR2 SVGAGI. The CDR3 reads CASKERTAPYGYTF. The CDR3 region has the DNA TGTGCCAGCAAGGAGCGGACCGCTCCCTATGGCTACACCTTC.

This rearrangement joins TRBV6-6 to TRBJ1-6; 10 bases agree with TRBD1. CDR1 MNHNY and CDR2 SVGAGI come from the germline V gene (reference sequence). This CDR3 comprises 16 residues. V was pared by 2 bases and J by 5 bases, with 3 bases of the junction left unmatched. The CDR3 protein is CASSYPGQGDNSPLHF. In DNA form, the CDR3 reads TGTGCCAGCAGTTACCCCGGACAGGGGGATAATTCACCCCTCCACTTT.

This rearrangement joins TRBV19 to TRBJ1-2; TRBD1 matches 11 bases. V dropped 4 bases and J dropped 6; count of bases not matched to a gene: 7. CDR1 and CDR2 (germline): LNHDA, SQIVND (reference sequence). The CDR3 sequence is 15 residues long. CDR3 sequence reads: CASSTGTGGSDGYTF. CDR3 DNA sequence: TGTGCCAGTAGTACCGGGACAGGGGGTTCAGATGGCTACACCTTC.

This clone showed up just once. This rearrangement joins TRBV7-3 to TRBJ1-1; D is unresolved. V lost 2 bases, J lost 3 bases, and 7 bases lay in between. Germline V gene data show CDR1 as SGHTA and CDR2 as FQGTGA. There are 13 residues in the CDR3. The CDR3 DNA reads as TGTGCCAGCAGCTTATACCCGGACACTGAAGCTTTCTTT. This translates into CASSLYPDTEAFF.

This chain joins TRBV19 and TRBJ2-6; TRBD1 matches at 10 bases. In germline, CDR1 is LNHDA, CDR2 SQIVND (reference sequence). J lost 4 bases, V lost 8 bases, and 11 bases had no gene match. This CDR3 comprises 17 residues. CDR3 residues: CASGDRGTRGGANVLTF. DNA for the CDR3: TGTGCCAGTGGGGACAGGGGCACCCGTGGGGGGGCCAACGTCCTGACTTTC.

This clone was counted a single time. The chain employs TRBV9 and TRBJ1-3; a weak D match, TRBD1 (5 bases). In germline, CDR1 is SGDLS, CDR2 YYNGEE. V gave up 3 bases and J gave up 1 base, with 14 bases separating them. The CDR3 loop spans 16 amino acids. The CDR3 DNA reads as TGTGCCAGCAGCGGAGGATTGACAGCATCTGGAAACACCATATATTTT. The encoded protein is CASSGGLTASGNTIYF. Complete variable domain (other parts from reference TRBV9 and TRBJ1-3): DSGVTQTPKHLITATGQRVTLRCSPRSGDLSVYWYQQSLDQGLQFLIQYYNGEERAKGNILERFSAQQFPDLHSELNLSSLELGDSALYFCASSGGLTASGNTIYFGEGSWLTVV.

This chain links TRBV29-1 with TRBJ2-2; D possibly corresponds to TRBD2 (6 bases). CDR3 size: 19 residues. V lost 0 bases, J lost 3 bases, and 23 bases lay in between. The germline CDR1 and CDR2 sequences are SQVTM and ANQGSEA. The DNA of the CDR3 is TGCAGCGTTGAAGATAAGAGGCCGGGTCTGGGGGGTTACACCGGGGAGCTGTTTTTT. Amino acids: CSVEDKRPGLGGYTGELFF.

This rearrangement joins TRBV27 to TRBJ2-7; 12 nucleotides match TRBD2. With 6 bases clipped from V and 5 bases from J, the junction kept 11 bases outside the gene matches. CDR1 and CDR2 (germline): MNHEY, SMNVEV (reference sequence). This CDR3 spans 16 amino acids. This CDR3 is CASSPGLAGFRNEQYF. CDR3 nucleotide sequence: TGTGCCAGCAGCCCGGGACTAGCGGGTTTTCGGAACGAGCAGTACTTC.

V gene TRBV5-1 combines with J gene TRBJ2-2; 7 positions match TRBD1. V was clipped by 4 bases and J by 0 bases; unmatched bases: 6. The CDR3 is made up of 16 amino acids. Germline loops: CDR1 SGHRS, CDR2 YFSETQ. In nucleotides, the CDR3 is TGCGCCAGCAGCCAAACCGGGACAGCGAACACCGGGGAGCTGTTTTTT. Translating gives CASSQTGTANTGELFF.

In nucleotides, the CDR3 is TGCGCCAGCAGCCACGCCGGGACAGGGGGCAGCGGGGAGCTGTTTTTT. As protein: CASSHAGTGGSGELFF. This chain connects TRBV4-1 to TRBJ2-2; TRBD1 agrees at 12 bases. This CDR3 comprises 16 residues. Losses at the gene ends were 3 bases for V and 7 bases for J; bases not matched to a gene: 6. CDR1 and CDR2 (germline): MGHRA, YSYEKL.

This clone was observed a single time. The V gene is TRBV23-1, the J gene TRBJ1-3, with D perhaps TRBD1 (6 bases). TRBV23-1 is an open reading frame, and its role is uncertain. This CDR3 is built from 13 residues. V was cut by 10 bases and J by 8 bases, with 18 bases left in between. The CDR3, as DNA: TGCGCCACCAGCGGGCAGGGGAGATACACCATATATTTT. Its translation is CATSGQGRYTIYF.

The chain is built from TRBV7-8 and TRBJ2-5; D is possibly TRBD2 (6 bases). The V end lost 5 bases, the J end lost 1 base, and 14 bases lay between the germline ends. Germline CDR1 SGHVS, CDR2 FQNEAQ. The CDR3 runs to 15 residues. CDR3 loop: CASSRTGGVQETQYF. The CDR3 bases are TGTGCCAGCAGCAGGACCGGGGGAGTCCAAGAGACCCAGTACTTC.

The chain uses TRBV15 and TRBJ1-1; 7 nucleotides match TRBD1. The J segment lost 4 bases and the V segment lost 4 bases, leaving 3 bases of the junction unmatched. This CDR3 spans 13 amino acids. Germline loops: CDR1 LNHNV, CDR2 YYDKDF (reference sequence). This CDR3 reads CATSTTGATEAFF. In DNA form, the CDR3 reads TGTGCCACCAGCACAACAGGGGCCACTGAAGCTTTCTTT.

The chain combines TRBV30 with TRBJ1-2, with 10 bases that match TRBD1. The CDR3 spans 16 residues. Trimming removed 0 bases from V and 3 bases from J; junction bases left unmatched: 7. Germline V gives CDR1 GTSNPN, CDR2 SVGIG (reference sequence). CDR3 sequence reads: CAWSVGQGNTHYGYTF. The CDR3 region has the DNA TGTGCCTGGAGTGTGGGACAGGGGAATACCCACTATGGCTACACCTTC.

V gene TRBV14 combines with J gene TRBJ1-6; maybe TRBD1 (6 bases). V was clipped by 2 bases and J by 4 bases, with 15 bases between them. The germline V gene encodes CDR1 SGHDN and CDR2 FVKESK. CDR3 length equals 17 residues. The CDR3 reads CASSQLQGLGYNSPLHF. The CDR3 bases are TGTGCCAGCAGCCAACTTCAGGGGCTGGGATATAATTCACCCCTCCACTTT. Variable domain in full (rest from reference TRBV14 and TRBJ1-6): EAGVTQFPSHSVIEKGQTVTLRCDPISGHDNLYWYRRVMGKEIKFLLHFVKESKQDESGMPNNRFLAERTGGTYSTLKVQPAELEDSGVYFCASSQLQGLGYNSPLHFGNGTRLTVT.

CDR3 region: CASSSLTGPYEQYF. CDR3 nucleotides: TGCGCCAGCAGCTCATTGACAGGGCCCTACGAGCAGTACTTC. The chain links TRBV5-1 to TRBJ2-7, with 7 positions matching TRBD1. This CDR3 has 14 residues. Germline V lookup: CDR1 SGHRS, CDR2 YFSETQ. V lost 3 bases to trimming and J lost 2 bases; unmatched junction nucleotides: 5.

J is TRBJ2-5 and V is TRBV5-1; TRBD1 aligns across 9 bases. Germline CDR1 and CDR2: SGHRS and YFSETQ. This CDR3 comprises 15 residues. Unmatched junction bases numbered 4, after V lost 3 bases and J lost 1 base. CDR3: CASSSTGGPQETQYF. CDR3 nucleotides: TGCGCCAGCAGCTCGACAGGGGGTCCCCAAGAGACCCAGTACTTC.

This chain connects TRBV28 to TRBJ2-5; 8 positions match TRBD1. With V trimmed by 4 bases and J by 5 bases, 6 bases remained unmatched. Per the germline V gene, CDR1 is MDHEN and CDR2 is SYDVKM. The CDR3 extends over 14 amino acids. CDR3 nucleotides: TGTGCCAGCAGTTACCCAGGGGGCAGGGAGACCCAGTACTTC. Translating gives CASSYPGGRETQYF. Complete variable domain (other parts from reference TRBV28 and TRBJ2-5): DVKVTQSSRYLVKRTGEKVFLECVQDMDHENMFWYRQDPGLGLRLIYFSYDVKMKEKGDIPEGYSVSREKKERFSLILESASTNQTSMYLCASSYPGGRETQYFGPGTRLLVL.

The CDR3 bases are TGCGCCAGCAGCCAGGACCGTAGCGGGGGGGCCCAGTTCTTC. Protein product: CASSQDRSGGAQFF. The rearrangement joins TRBV4-1 to TRBJ2-1; 11 positions match TRBD2. V gave up 3 bases and J gave up 13 bases; unmatched junction bases: 8. The CDR3 runs to 14 residues. Germline V gives CDR1 MGHRA, CDR2 YSYEKL.

The V call is TRBV7-3, the J call TRBJ2-1, with D perhaps TRBD2 (6 bases). The V end lost 0 bases, the J end lost 6 bases, and 21 bases lay between the germline ends. The CDR3 has 18 amino acids. The germline V gene encodes CDR1 SGHTA and CDR2 FQGTGA. CDR3: CASSLTTPGGTVSNEQFF. The DNA for the CDR3 is TGTGCCAGCAGCTTAACGACCCCTGGCGGGACCGTTAGCAATGAGCAGTTCTTC.

The CDR3: CAISSGPGRDTGELFF. The CDR3 DNA sequence: TGTGCCATCAGTTCGGGGCCGGGGAGGGACACCGGGGAGCTGTTTTTT. The genes are TRBV10-3 and TRBJ2-2, with TRBD2 identical over 7 bases. In germline, CDR1 is ENHRY, CDR2 SYGVKD. The CDR3 contains 16 residues. The ends lost 5 bases at V and 3 bases at J; junction bases unmatched: 9.